This T cell receptor (beta chain) stems from a study of human T cells and chemical hapten exposure. Study-wide results and limits: Counts of TCRs above 1 in 1000 frequency stayed unchanged with DPC sensitization.

Researchers extracted total RNA from unfractionated whole blood. TCRdb called the 5' RACE reads again in MiXCR, with one record for every CDR3 protein. The sample yields 110,000 or so distinct CDR3 sequences, around 20% seen once. This CDR3 is 15 amino acids long. The germline V gene has CDR1 SEHNR and CDR2 FQNEAQ (reference sequence). Losses at the gene ends were 3 bases for V and 4 bases for J; bases not matched to a gene: 3. This clonotype has more than one count but fewer than ten. The antigen remains undetermined. This TCR derives from a human donor in good health. The gene calls are TRBV7-9 and TRBJ2-1; 10 bases match TRBD2. For the CDR3, the DNA is TGTGCCAGCAGCTTGGGTAGCGGGAGGTACAATGAGCAGTTCTTC. Translation: CASSLGSGRYNEQFF. Looking up the rest from reference TRBV7-9 and TRBJ2-1 gives the full variable domain: DTGVSQNPRHKITKRGQNVTFRCDPISEHNRLYWYRQTLGQGPEFLTYFQNEAQLEKSRLLSDRFSAERPKGSFSTLEIQRTEQGDSAMYLCASSLGSGRYNEQFFGPGTRLTVL.